This record concerns one T cell receptor (beta chain) sequence. Its antigen is undetermined. The data stem from a study of shared clonotypes between healthy human individuals. For the study at large: Each donor's CD8 memory used one plate, CD8 naive two, each CD4 subset three. The study's findings and limits: Sequencing depth was expected to influence donor clonotype sharing.

All the donors were Caucasian adults who lived in Nashville, Tennessee. For sorted subsets, about 190 ng DNA per replicate equaled tens of thousands of T cell genomes. Repertoires were generated with immunoSEQ multiplex PCR, while TCRdb's copy carries only in-frame clones and drops some. The sample lists about 2,500,000 clones, around 90% occurring once. The CDR3 is made up of 12 amino acids. V shed 3 bases and J shed 4 bases, with 6 bases lying between them. Germline CDR1 and CDR2: SGHDN and FVKESK. The sequence was collected from a man between 18 and 29 years old in good health. The rearrangement links TRBV14 to TRBJ1-2; a weak D match, TRBD1 (6 bases). The sample consisted of naive CD4+ T cells sorted from blood. The subset here: CD45RA+ positively selected. The DNA of the CDR3 is TGTGCCAGCAGCCAGACAGGCTATGGCTACACCTTC. This translates into CASSQTGYGYTF.